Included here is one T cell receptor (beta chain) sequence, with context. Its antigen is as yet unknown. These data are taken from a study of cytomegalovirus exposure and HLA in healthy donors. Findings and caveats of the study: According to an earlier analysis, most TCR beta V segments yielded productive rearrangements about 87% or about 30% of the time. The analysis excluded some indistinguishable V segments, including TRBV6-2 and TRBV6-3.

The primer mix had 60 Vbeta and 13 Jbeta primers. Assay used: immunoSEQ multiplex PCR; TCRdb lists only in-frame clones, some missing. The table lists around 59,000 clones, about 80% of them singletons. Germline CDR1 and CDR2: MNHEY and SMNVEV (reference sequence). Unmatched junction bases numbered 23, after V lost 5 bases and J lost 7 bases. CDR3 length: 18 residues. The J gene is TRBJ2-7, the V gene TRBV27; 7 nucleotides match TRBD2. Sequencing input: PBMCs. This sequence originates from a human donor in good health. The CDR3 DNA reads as TGTGCCAGCAGTCGTTCGGGGTGGGTGCGGGGGTGGTCGTCTGAGCAGTACTTC. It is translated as CASSRSGWVRGWSSEQYF.